The sequence of this T cell receptor beta chain was determined in a study of OX40 agonist ivuxolimab in advanced cancers. In the study overall: The study enrolled dose-escalation patients with hepatocellular carcinoma, melanoma, renal cell or head and neck cancer.

Autoimmune disease history or systemic immunosuppression led to patient exclusion. Study findings and constraints: Low levels of normalized T-cell clonal expansion also appeared in some nonresponders. Among T cells, CD8+ cells averaged more expanded clones than CD4+ cells.

In the case of this clone: Its specificity is unknown.

Germline assignment: CDR1 KGHSH and CDR2 LQKENI. CDR3 size: 18 residues. V was trimmed by 0 bases and J by 2 bases, leaving 18 bases between them. Clones were read by immunoSEQ multiplex PCR, and TCRdb kept only the in-frame ones, dropping some. The sample holds roughly 90,000 clones, roughly 93% seen once. The sample consisted of CD4+ or CD8+ T cells sorted from blood, taken in a trial of the OX40 agonist ivuxolimab. The origin of this receptor is an adult with an advanced solid tumor such as melanoma, head and neck, liver or kidney cancer. The gene calls are TRBV18 and TRBJ2-3; the D gene could be TRBD1 or TRBD2 (6 bases each). The CDR3 nucleotides read TGTGCCAGCTCACCACCGAGGACGGGGGCGGGTAACACAGATACGCAGTATTTT. Its translation: CASSPPRTGAGNTDTQYF.